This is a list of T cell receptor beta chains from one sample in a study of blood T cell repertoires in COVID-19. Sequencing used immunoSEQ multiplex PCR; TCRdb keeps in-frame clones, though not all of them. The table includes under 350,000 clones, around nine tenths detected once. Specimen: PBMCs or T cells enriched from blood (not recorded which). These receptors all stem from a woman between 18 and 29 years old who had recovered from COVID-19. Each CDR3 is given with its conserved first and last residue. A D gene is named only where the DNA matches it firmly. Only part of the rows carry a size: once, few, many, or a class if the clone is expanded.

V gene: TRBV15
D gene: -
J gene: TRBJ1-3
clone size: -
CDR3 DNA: TGTGCCACCAGCAGAGACACGGGTACCACCATATATTTT
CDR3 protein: CATSRDTGTTIYF

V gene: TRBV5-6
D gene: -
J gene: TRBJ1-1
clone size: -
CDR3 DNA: TGTGCCAGCAGCCCGGGGGGCGGCACTGAAGCTTTCTTT
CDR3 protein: CASSPGGGTEAFF

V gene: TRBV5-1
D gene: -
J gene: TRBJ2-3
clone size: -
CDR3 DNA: TGCGCCAGCAGCCCGGCGGAAGATACGCAGTATTTT
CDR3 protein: CASSPAEDTQYF

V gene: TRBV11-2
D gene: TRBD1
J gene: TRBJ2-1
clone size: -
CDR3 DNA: TGTGCCAGCAGCCCGCGGACAGGGGGCCCCCCCCACAATGAGCAGTTCTTC
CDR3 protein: CASSPRTGGPPHNEQFF

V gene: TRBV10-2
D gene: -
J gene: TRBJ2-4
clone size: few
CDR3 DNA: TGCGCCAGCGGAGCCTACATTCAGTACTTC
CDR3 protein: CASGAYIQYF

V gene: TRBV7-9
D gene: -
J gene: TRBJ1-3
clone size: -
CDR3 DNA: TGTGCCAGCAGTCTCCAAGGGGCAGCTGGAAACACCATATATTTT
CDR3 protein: CASSLQGAAGNTIYF

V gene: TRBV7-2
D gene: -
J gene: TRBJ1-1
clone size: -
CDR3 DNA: TGTGCCAGCAGCCTCGAACAGGGAAGGGGCACTGAAGCTTTCTTT
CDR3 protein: CASSLEQGRGTEAFF

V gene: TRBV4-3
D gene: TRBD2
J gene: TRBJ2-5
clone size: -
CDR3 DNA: TGCGCCAGCAGCCAAGATTCACTAGCGGGGGGCGGGACCCAGTACTTC
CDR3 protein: CASSQDSLAGGGTQYF

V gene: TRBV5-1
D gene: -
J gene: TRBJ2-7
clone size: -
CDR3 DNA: TGCGCCAGCAGTGGGCCAGCGGACTACGTCGAGCAGTACTTC
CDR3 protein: CASSGPADYVEQYF

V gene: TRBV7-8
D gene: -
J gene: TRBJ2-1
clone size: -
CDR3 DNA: TGTGCCAGCAGCTTAAGAAGACAGACTCGGGAGAGCGTCAATGAGCAGTTCTTC
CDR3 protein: CASSLRRQTRESVNEQFF

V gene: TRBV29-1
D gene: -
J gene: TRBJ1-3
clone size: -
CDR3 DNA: TGCAGCGTCGCGGGACCTGGAAACACCATATATTTT
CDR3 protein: CSVAGPGNTIYF

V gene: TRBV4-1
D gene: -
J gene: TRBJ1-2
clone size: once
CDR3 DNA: TGCGCCAGCAGCCAAGGACACCAGGGAGGCTATGGCTACACCTTC
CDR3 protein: CASSQGHQGGYGYTF

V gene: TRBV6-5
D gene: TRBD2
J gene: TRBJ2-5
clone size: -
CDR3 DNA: TGTGCCAGCAGTTACACTCCGGGACGGGGGGCCCAGTACTTC
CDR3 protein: CASSYTPGRGAQYF

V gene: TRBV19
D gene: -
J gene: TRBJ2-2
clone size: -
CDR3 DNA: TGTGCCCGGAGCAGGGTGAACACCGGGGAGCTGTTTTTT
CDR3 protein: CARSRVNTGELFF

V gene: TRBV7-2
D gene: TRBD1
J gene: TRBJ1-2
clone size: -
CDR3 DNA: TGTGCCAGCAGCTCAACTTACAGGGGGGAGGACTATGGCTACACCTTC
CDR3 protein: CASSSTYRGEDYGYTF

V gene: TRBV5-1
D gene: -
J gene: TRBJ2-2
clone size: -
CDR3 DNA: TGCGCCAGCAGCTTTTTACAAAACACCGGGGAGCTGTTTTTT
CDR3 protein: CASSFLQNTGELFF

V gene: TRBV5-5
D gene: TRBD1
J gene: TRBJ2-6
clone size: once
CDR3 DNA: TGTGCCAGCAGATTGGGACAGAACTCTGGGGCCAACGTCCTGACTTTC
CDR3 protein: CASRLGQNSGANVLTF

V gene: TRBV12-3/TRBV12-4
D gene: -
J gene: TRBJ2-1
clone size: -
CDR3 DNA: TGTGCCAGCAGTCAAACCTCGGCGGGTGAGCAGTTCTTC
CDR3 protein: CASSQTSAGEQFF

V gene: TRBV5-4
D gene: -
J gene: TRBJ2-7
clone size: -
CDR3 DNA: TGTGCCAGCAGTTCCGGGAGATCCTACGAGCAGTACTTC
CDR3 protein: CASSSGRSYEQYF

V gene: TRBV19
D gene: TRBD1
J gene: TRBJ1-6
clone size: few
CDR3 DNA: TGTGCCAGTAGTAATCAGGGGGGCGCTCCCCTCCACTTT
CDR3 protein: CASSNQGGAPLHF

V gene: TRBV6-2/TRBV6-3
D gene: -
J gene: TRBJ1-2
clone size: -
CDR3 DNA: TGTGCCAGCAGTTACCCCATTGGCGGAGGAAGGGTTTGGGATGGCTACACCTTC
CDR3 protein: CASSYPIGGGRVWDGYTF

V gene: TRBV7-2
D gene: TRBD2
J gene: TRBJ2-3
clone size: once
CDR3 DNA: TGTGCCAGCAGCTTTGGGACTAGCTTCGATACGCAGTATTTT
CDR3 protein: CASSFGTSFDTQYF

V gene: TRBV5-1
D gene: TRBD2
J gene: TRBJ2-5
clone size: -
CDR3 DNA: TGCGCCAGCAGCTCCGGACTAGCGGGGGGGCCGAGAGAGACCCAGTACTTC
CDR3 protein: CASSSGLAGGPRETQYF

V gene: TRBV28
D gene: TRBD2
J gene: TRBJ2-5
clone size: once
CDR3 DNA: TGTGCCAGTCTGTCTAGCGGTCAAGAGACCCAGTACTTC
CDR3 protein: CASLSSGQETQYF

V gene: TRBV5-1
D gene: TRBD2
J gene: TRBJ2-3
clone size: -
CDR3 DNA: TGCGCCAGCAGCTTGAGATTAGCGGGAGGGGGCTCTGGCACAGATACGCAGTATTTT
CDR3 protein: CASSLRLAGGGSGTDTQYF

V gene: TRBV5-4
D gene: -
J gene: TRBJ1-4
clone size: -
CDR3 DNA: TGTGCCAGCAGCATATTCGACAGGCCTTCAACTAATGAAAAACTGTTTTTT
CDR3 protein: CASSIFDRPSTNEKLFF

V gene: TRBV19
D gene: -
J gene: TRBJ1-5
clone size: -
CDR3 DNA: TGTGCCAGTAGTATTTCCAGGACAGTCAATCAGCCCCAGCATTTT
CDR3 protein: CASSISRTVNQPQHF

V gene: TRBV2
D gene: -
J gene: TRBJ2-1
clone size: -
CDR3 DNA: TGTGCCAGCAGGAGGGACACCTCCTACAATGAGCAGTTCTTC
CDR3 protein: CASRRDTSYNEQFF

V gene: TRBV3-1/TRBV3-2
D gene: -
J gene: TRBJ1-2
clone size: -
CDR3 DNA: TGTGCCAGCAGCCAAGATCCCCAGACTAACTATGGCTACACCTTC
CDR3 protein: CASSQDPQTNYGYTF

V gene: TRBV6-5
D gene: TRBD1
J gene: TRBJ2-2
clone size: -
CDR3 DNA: TGTGCCAGCAGTTACTCGGACAGGGGGCTTACCGGGGAGCTGTTTTTT
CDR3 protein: CASSYSDRGLTGELFF

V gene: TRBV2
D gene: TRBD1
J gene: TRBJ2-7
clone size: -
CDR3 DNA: TGTGCCAGCAGTGAAGCGCTTCGGACAGGGGTGGGGGAGCAGTACTTC
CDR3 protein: CASSEALRTGVGEQYF

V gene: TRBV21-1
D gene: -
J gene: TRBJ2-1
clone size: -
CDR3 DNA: TGTGCCAGCAGCAAACGATTGAATCTCGGACAGGTGAGAGTTCAGCAGTTCTTC
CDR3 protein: CASSKRLNLGQVRVQQFF

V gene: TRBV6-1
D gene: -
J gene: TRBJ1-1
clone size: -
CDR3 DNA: TGTGCCAGCAGTGGAGCAGGGGCGGGAACTGAAGCTTTCTTT
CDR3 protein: CASSGAGAGTEAFF

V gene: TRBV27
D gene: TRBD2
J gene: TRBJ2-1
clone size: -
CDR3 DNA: TGTGCCAGCAGTGTAGGACTAGCGGGGTACAATGAGCAGTTCTTC
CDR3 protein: CASSVGLAGYNEQFF

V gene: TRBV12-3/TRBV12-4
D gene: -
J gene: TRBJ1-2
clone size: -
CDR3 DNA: TGTGCCAGCAGTTTAGTTCAGTTCTATGGCTACACCTTC
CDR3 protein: CASSLVQFYGYTF

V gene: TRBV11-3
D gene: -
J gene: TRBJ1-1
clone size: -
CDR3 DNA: TGTGCCAGCAACGGGGGGGGGCCCACTGAAGCTTTCTTT
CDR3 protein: CASNGGGPTEAFF

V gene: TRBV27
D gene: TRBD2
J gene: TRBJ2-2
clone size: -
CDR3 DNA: TGTGCCAGCAAAACGGGAGGGCCAACCGGGGAGCTGTTTTTT
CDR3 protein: CASKTGGPTGELFF

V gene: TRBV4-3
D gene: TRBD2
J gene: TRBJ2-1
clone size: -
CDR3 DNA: TGCGCCAGCAGCCACTCGACTAGCGGAGACAATGAGCAGTTCTTC
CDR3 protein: CASSHSTSGDNEQFF

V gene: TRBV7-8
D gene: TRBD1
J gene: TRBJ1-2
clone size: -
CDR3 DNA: TGTGCCAGCAGCTCCCGGACAGGGAGTGGCTACACCTTC
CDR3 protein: CASSSRTGSGYTF

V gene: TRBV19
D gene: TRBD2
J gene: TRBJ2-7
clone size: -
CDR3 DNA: TGTGCCAGTTCGATTACAGCGGGAGGGCCGGGGGAGCAGTACTTC
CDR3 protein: CASSITAGGPGEQYF

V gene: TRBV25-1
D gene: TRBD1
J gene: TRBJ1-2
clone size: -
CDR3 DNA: TGTGCCAGCAGTGAATATTTCCCCGGACAGGGAGTAGGGTATGGCTACACCTTC
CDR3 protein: CASSEYFPGQGVGYGYTF

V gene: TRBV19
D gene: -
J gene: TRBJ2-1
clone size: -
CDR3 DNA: TGTGCCAGTAGAATTACAACTAGCTCCTACAATGAGCAGTTCTTC
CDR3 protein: CASRITTSSYNEQFF

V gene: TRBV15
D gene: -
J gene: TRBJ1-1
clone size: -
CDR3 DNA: TGTGCCACCAGCAGATCAGTGAACACTGAAGCTTTCTTT
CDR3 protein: CATSRSVNTEAFF

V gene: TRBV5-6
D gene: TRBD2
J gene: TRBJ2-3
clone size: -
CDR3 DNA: TGTGCCAGCAGCGCTGCCGCAGCGGGGGGGATCTATAGCACAGATACGCAGTATTTT
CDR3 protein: CASSAAAAGGIYSTDTQYF

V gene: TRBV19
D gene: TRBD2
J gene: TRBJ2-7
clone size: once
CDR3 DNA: TGTGCCAGTAGCTTTCAAATAGCGGGATCTGGCTCCTACGAGCAGTACTTC
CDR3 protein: CASSFQIAGSGSYEQYF

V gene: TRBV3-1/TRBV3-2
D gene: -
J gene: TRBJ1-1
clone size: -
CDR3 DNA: TGTGCCAGCAGCCAAGACGGGGGGGTCGAAGCTTTCTTT
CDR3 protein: CASSQDGGVEAFF

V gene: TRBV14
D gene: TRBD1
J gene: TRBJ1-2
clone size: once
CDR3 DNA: TGTGCCAGCAGCCAATCGAGACAGGGCGGCGATGGCTACACCTTC
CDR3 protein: CASSQSRQGGDGYTF

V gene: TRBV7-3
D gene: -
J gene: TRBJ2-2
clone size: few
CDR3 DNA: TGTGCCAGCAGCTTACGGGGAGTACCCGGGGAGCTGTTTTTT
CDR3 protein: CASSLRGVPGELFF

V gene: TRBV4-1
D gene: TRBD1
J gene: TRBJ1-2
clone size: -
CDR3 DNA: TGCGCCAGCAGCCCGGGGACAGGAGCGAGGGGCTACACCTTC
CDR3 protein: CASSPGTGARGYTF

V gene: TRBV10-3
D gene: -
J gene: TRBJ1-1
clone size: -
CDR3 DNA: TGTGCCAAAAGCAAGGAGGAAGGGACTGAAGCTTTCTTT
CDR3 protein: CAKSKEEGTEAFF

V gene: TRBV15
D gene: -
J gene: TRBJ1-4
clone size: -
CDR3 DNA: TGTGCCACCAGCAGAGATTTGATAGGGGCGGCAACTAATGAAAAACTGTTTTTT
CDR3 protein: CATSRDLIGAATNEKLFF

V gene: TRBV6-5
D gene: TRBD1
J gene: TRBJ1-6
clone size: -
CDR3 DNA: TGTGCCAGCAGAAAACCGGGACAGCAGGGTTCACCCCTCCACTTT
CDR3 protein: CASRKPGQQGSPLHF

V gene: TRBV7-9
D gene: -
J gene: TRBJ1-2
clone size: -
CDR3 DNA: TGTGCCAGCAGCGGCCGTATCGGCTACACCTTC
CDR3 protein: CASSGRIGYTF

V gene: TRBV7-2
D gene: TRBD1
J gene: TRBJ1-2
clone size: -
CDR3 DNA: TGTGCCAGCAGCTCCGGGACAGGCGTACATGGCTACACCTTC
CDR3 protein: CASSSGTGVHGYTF

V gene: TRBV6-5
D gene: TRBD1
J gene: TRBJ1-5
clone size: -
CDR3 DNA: TGTGCCAGCAGTTACCTGACAGGGGATTACAATCAGCCCCAGCATTTT
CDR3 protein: CASSYLTGDYNQPQHF

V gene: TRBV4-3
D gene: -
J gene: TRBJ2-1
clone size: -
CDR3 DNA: TGCGCCAGCAGCCAAGATGTGCAGGGGTCCTACAATGAGCAGTTCTTC
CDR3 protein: CASSQDVQGSYNEQFF

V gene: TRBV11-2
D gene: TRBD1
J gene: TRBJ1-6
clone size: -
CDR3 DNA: TGTGCCAGCAGCTTACAGGGGGCGAATTCACCCCTCCACTTT
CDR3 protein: CASSLQGANSPLHF

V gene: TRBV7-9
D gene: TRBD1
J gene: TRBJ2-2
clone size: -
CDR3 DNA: TGTGCCAGCAGCTTAGCAAGGACAGGCGGGGAGCTGTTTTTT
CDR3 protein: CASSLARTGGELFF

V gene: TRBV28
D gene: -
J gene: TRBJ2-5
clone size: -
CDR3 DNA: TGTGCCAGCAGTTTGTACAGGAGTCGAGAGACCCAGTACTTC
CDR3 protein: CASSLYRSRETQYF